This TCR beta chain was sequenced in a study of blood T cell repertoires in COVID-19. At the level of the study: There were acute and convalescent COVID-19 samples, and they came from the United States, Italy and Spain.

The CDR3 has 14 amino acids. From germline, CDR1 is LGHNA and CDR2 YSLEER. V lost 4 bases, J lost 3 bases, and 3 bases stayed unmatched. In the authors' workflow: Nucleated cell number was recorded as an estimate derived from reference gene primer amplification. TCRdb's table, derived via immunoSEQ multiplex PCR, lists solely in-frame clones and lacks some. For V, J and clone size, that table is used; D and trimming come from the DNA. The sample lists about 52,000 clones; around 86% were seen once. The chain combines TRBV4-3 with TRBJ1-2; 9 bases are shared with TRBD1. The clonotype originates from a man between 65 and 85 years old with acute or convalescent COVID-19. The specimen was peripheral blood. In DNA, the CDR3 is TGCGCCAGCAGCCTCCGACAGGGGGACTATGGCTACACCTTC. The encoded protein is CASSLRQGDYGYTF.